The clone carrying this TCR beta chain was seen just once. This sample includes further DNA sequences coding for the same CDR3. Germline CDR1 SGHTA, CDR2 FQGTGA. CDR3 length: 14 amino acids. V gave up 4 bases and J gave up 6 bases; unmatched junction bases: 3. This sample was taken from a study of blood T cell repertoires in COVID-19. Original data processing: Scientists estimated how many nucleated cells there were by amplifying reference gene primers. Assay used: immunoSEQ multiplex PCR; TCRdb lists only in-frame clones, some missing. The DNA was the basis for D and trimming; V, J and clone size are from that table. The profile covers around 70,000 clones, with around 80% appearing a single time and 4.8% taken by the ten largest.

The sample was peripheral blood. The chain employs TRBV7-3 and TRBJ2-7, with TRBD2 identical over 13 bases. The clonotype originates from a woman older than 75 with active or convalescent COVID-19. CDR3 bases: TGTGCCAGCAGCTCCGGACTAGCGGGAGCCGAGCAGTACTTC. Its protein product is CASSSGLAGAEQYF.